Below are 11 T cell receptor beta chains sequenced from a single sample in a study of blood T cells in healthy people across ages. Using a J-beta primer mix together with a sample-barcoded 5' primer, a second PCR was run for roughly 7 to 11 cycles. MiXCR was run by TCRdb on the 5' RACE reads, yielding one entry per CDR3 protein. The sample includes hundreds of thousands of distinct CDR3 sequences, around 42% of them seen just once. The material sequenced was blood. These receptors all come from a man between 60 and 75 years old in good health.

The chain combines TRBV5-4 with TRBJ2-1, with 10 bases identical to TRBD2. Germline V lookup: CDR1 SGHNT, CDR2 YYREEE (reference sequence). Germline trimming cut 4 bases from V and 2 bases from J; bases unmatched to any gene: 9. The CDR3 sequence is 17 residues long. The CDR3: CASSIQSGGAPYNEQFF. Here the CDR3 DNA reads TGTGCCAGCAGCATCCAGAGCGGGGGGGCCCCCTACAATGAGCAGTTCTTC.

The table lists this clonotype with a few counts. This clone may be a read error of a much larger clone one base away. The rearrangement uses TRBV5-5 and TRBJ2-7; no definite D call. V was clipped by 7 bases and J by 7 bases, with 21 bases between them. The V gene's germline CDR1 is SGHKS and CDR2 YYEKEE (reference sequence). CDR3 size: 14 residues. The CDR3 loop is CASLPETNYNEQYF. CDR3 sequence (DNA): TGTGCCAGCCTTCCGGAAACTAACTACAATGAGCAGTACTTC. Based on the CDR3 plus reference TRBV5-5 and TRBJ2-7, the full variable domain is DAGVTQSPTHLIKTRGQQVTLRCSPISGHKSVSWYQQVLGQGPQFIFQYYEKEERGRGNFPDRFSARQFPNYSSELNVNALLLGDSALYLCASLPETNYNEQYFGPGTRLTVT.

This chain links TRBV9 with TRBJ1-2; 9 bases fit TRBD1. V gave up 0 bases and J gave up 7 bases; unmatched junction bases: 13. CDR1 SGDLS and CDR2 YYNGEE come from the germline V gene. This CDR3 contains 17 residues. CDR3 DNA: TGTGCCAGCAGCGTAGGAGGAACGGACAGGGGAGGAGGTGGCTACACCTTC. It specifies CASSVGGTDRGGGGYTF.

This clonotype was observed a handful of times. This chain joins TRBV7-2 and TRBJ2-7; 7 nucleotides agree with TRBD2. CDR1 SGHTA and CDR2 FQGNSA come from the germline V gene. The CDR3 contains 16 residues. The junction had 9 bases not matched to a gene; V was cut back by 1 base and J by 3 bases. The CDR3 DNA reads TGTGCCAGCAGCTTAGATGGAGGGCGGGGGTACTACGAGCAGTACTTC. This encodes CASSLDGGRGYYEQYF.

The V call is TRBV6-1, the J call TRBJ1-6; D gene uncertain. The CDR3 has 14 residues. Germline CDR1 is MNHNS and CDR2 is SASEGT. With 0 bases removed from V and 10 bases from J, the gap between germline ends came to 10 bases. The DNA for the CDR3 is TGTGCCAGCAGTGAAGCGAACCCCGGGTCACCCCTCCACTTT. Its translation is CASSEANPGSPLHF.

The table lists this clonotype with a few counts. The J gene is TRBJ1-6, the V gene TRBV7-2, with 10 bases fitting TRBD1. Per the germline V gene, CDR1 is SGHTA and CDR2 is FQGNSA. J gave up 10 bases and V 2 bases, and 5 bases lay outside the gene matches. This CDR3 spans 15 amino acids. For the CDR3, the DNA is TGTGCCAGCAGCTTACTGGGACAGGGGAGCTCACCCCTCCACTTT. This gives the protein CASSLLGQGSSPLHF. Looking up the rest from reference TRBV7-2 and TRBJ1-6 gives the full variable domain: GAGVSQSPSNKVTEKGKDVELRCDPISGHTALYWYRQSLGQGLEFLIYFQGNSAPDKSGLPSDRFSAERTGGSVSTLTIQRTQQEDSAVYLCASSLLGQGSSPLHFGNGTRLTVT.

The V call is TRBV20-1, the J call TRBJ2-7, with D uncertain. The CDR3 loop spans 14 amino acids. V lost 6 bases to trimming and J lost 2 bases, with 17 bases between them. CDR1 and CDR2 (germline): DFQATT, SNEGSKA (reference sequence). The CDR3 reads CSALDRSDTYEQYF. The CDR3 region has the DNA TGCAGTGCCCTAGATCGGTCAGATACCTACGAGCAGTACTTC.

The CDR3 nucleotides are TGTGCCAGCAGTTACTCGGGACTAGCGGGGTCCCATACGCAGTATTTT. This sequence encodes CASSYSGLAGSHTQYF. J is TRBJ2-3 and V is TRBV6-5; 13 bases line up with TRBD2. Trimming removed 0 bases from V and 7 bases from J; junction bases left unmatched: 4. The germline V gene encodes CDR1 MNHEY and CDR2 SVGAGI. The CDR3 has 16 residues.

This clonotype was counted a single time. V and J are TRBV11-2 and TRBJ2-6, with D hard to call. This CDR3 comprises 18 residues. The V gene's germline CDR1 is SGHAT and CDR2 FQNNGV. Deletions cut 5 bases from V and 0 bases from J, with 17 bases between. CDR3 DNA sequence: TGTGCCAGCAGCCCAGGTAGGTCCTGGGGCTCTGGGGCCAACGTCCTGACTTTC. Its translation is CASSPGRSWGSGANVLTF.

This clonotype has just one count. The chain uses TRBV3-1 and TRBJ2-5, with 11 bases aligning to TRBD1. The length of the CDR3 is 14 residues. The ends lost 4 bases at V and 7 bases at J; junction bases unmatched: 5. CDR1 is LGHDT, CDR2 YNNKEL, per germline (reference sequence). The CDR3 spells CASSPGTGGVTQYF. The CDR3 coding sequence is TGTGCCAGCAGCCCCGGGACAGGGGGTGTGACCCAGTACTTC.

The sample holds one count of this clonotype. The chain links TRBV27 to TRBJ1-1, with D uncertain. Trimming stripped 7 bases from V and 2 bases from J, with 8 bases between. This CDR3 region has 12 residues. Per germline, CDR1 MNHEY and CDR2 SMNVEV (reference sequence). The DNA of the CDR3 is TGTGCCAGCAAAACGGGAAACACTGAAGCTTTCTTT. It yields the protein CASKTGNTEAFF.